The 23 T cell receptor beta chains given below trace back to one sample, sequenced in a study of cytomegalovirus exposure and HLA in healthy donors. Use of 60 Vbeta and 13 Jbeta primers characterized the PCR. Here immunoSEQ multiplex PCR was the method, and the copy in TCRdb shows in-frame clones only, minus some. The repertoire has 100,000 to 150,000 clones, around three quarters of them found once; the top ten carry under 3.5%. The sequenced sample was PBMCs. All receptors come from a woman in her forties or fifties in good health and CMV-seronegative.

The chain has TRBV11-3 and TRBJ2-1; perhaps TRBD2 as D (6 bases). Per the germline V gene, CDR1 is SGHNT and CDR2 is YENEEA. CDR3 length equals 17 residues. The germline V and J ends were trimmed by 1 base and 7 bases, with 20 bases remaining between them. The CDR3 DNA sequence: TGTGCCAGCAGCTTAGGATTCTGGGGGACGGGAGAGAATGAGCAGTTCTTC. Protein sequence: CASSLGFWGTGENEQFF.

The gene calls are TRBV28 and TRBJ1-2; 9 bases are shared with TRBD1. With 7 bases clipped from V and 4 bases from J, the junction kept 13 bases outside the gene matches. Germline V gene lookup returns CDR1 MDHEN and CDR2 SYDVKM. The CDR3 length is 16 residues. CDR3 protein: CASNPGVDRGGYGYTF. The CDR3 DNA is TGTGCCAGCAATCCCGGGGTGGACAGGGGAGGCTATGGCTACACCTTC.

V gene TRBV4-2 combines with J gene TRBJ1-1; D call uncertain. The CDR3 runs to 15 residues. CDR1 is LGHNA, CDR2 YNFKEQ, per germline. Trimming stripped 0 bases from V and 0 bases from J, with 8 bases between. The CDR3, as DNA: TGTGCCAGCAGCCAAGAGACAAACATGAACACTGAAGCTTTCTTT. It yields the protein CASSQETNMNTEAFF.

In DNA, the CDR3 is TGTGCCAGCAGTAGGCGGGGGGCGACTGAAGCTTTCTTT. Amino acids: CASSRRGATEAFF. V usage is TRBV7-2 and J usage is TRBJ1-1, with D perhaps matching TRBD1 (6 bases). This CDR3 spans 13 amino acids. CDR1 and CDR2 from the germline V gene are SGHTA and FQGNSA. Trimming took 6 bases from V and 5 from J, leaving 13 bases between them.

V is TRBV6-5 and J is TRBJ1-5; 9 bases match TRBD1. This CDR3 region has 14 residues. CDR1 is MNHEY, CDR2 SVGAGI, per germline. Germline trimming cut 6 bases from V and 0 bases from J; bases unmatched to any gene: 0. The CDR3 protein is CASRTGGSNQPQHF. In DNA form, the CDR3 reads TGTGCCAGCAGGACAGGGGGTAGCAATCAGCCCCAGCATTTT.

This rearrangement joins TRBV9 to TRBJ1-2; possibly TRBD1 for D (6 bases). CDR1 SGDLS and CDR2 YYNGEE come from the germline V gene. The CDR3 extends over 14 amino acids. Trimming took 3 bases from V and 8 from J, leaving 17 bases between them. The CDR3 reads CASSDGTSGGGYTF. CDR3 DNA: TGTGCCAGCAGCGACGGAACTTCGGGGGGCGGCTACACCTTC.

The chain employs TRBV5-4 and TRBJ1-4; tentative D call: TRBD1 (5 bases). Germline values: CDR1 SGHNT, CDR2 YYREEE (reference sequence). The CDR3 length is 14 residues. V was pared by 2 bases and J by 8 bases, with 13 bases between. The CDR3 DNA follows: TGTGCCAGCAGCTTCTGGGGGGACGGGGAAAAACTGTTTTTT. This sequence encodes CASSFWGDGEKLFF.

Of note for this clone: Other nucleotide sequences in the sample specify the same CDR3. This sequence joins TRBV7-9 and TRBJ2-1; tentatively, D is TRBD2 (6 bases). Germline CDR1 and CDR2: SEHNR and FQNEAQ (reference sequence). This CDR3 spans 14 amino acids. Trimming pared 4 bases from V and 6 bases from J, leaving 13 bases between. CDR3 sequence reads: CASSSPGLPNEQFF. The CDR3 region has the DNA TGTGCCAGCAGCTCGCCGGGACTCCCCAATGAGCAGTTCTTC.

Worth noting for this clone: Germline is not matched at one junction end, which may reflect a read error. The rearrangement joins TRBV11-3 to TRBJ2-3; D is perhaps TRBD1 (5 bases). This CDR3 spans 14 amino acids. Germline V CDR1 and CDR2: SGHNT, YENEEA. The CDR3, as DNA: TGTGCCAGCAGCTTAGGTGTGAACACAGGTACGCAGTATTTT. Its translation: CASSLGVNTGTQYF.

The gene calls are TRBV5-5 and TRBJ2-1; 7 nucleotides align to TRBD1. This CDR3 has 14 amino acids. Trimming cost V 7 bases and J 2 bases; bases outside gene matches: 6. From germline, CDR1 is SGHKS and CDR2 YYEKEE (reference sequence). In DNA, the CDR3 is TGTGCCAGCTATCGGACAGGAACCTACAATGAGCAGTTCTTC. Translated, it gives CASYRTGTYNEQFF.

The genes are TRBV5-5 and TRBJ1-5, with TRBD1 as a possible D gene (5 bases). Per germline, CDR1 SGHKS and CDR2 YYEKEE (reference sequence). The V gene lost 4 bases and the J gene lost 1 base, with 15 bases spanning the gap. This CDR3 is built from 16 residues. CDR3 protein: CASSRGTGGSNQPQHF. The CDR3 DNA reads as TGTGCCAGCAGCCGCGGGACGGGTGGCAGCAATCAGCCCCAGCATTTT.

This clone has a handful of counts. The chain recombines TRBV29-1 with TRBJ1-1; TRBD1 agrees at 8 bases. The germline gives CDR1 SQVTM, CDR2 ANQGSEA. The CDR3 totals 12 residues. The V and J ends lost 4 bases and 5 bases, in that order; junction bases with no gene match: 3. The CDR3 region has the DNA TGCAGCGTTGGACAGGGGAGGACTGAAGCTTTCTTT. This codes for CSVGQGRTEAFF.

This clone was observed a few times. CDR3 in DNA: TGTGCCAGCAGCCCCGTCGGGACAGTTTGGAATCAGCCCCAGCATTTT. Its translation: CASSPVGTVWNQPQHF. The V and J genes are TRBV27 and TRBJ1-5, with 7 bases lining up with TRBD1. CDR1 and CDR2 (germline): MNHEY, SMNVEV (reference sequence). Trimming at V came to 6 bases and at J to 4 bases, leaving 12 bases not matched to a gene. This CDR3 comprises 16 residues.

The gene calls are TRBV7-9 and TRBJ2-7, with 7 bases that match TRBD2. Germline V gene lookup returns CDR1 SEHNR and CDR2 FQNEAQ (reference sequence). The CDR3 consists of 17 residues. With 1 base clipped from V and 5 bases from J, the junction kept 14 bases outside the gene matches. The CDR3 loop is CASSLGGSFVIGDEQYF. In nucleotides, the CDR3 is TGTGCCAGCAGCTTAGGCGGGAGTTTTGTAATCGGGGACGAGCAGTACTTC.

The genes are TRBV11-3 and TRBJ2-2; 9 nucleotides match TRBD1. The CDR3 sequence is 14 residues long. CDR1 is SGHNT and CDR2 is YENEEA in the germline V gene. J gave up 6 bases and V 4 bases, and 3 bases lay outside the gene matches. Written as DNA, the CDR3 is TGTGCCAGCAGCTGGAGACAGGGGGCCGGGGAGCTGTTTTTT. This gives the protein CASSWRQGAGELFF.

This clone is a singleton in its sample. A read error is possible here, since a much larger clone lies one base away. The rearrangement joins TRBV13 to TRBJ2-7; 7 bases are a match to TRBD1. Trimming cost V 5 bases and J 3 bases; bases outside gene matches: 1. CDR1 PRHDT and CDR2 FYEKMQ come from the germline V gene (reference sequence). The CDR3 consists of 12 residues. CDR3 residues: CASSRDSYEQYF. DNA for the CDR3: TGTGCCAGCAGCCGGGACAGCTACGAGCAGTACTTC.

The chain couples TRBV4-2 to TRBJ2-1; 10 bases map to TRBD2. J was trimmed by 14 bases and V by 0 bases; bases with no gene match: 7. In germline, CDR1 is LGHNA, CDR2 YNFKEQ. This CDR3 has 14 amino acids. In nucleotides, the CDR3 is TGTGCCAGCAGCCAAGATCTTGAACTAGCGGGGAAGTTCTTC. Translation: CASSQDLELAGKFF.

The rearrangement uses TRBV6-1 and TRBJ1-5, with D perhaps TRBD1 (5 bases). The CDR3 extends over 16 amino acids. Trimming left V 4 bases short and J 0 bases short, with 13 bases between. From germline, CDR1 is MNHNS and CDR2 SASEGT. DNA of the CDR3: TGTGCCAGCAGTGGTGGGGGGACTCATAGCAATCAGCCCCAGCATTTT. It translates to CASSGGGTHSNQPQHF.

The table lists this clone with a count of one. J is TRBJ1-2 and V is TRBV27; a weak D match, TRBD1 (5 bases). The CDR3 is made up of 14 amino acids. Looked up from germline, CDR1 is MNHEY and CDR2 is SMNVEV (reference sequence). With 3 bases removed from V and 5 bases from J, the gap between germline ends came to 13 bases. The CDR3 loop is CASSLRGGNYGYTF. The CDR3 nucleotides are TGTGCCAGCAGTTTGCGGGGGGGTAATTATGGCTACACCTTC.

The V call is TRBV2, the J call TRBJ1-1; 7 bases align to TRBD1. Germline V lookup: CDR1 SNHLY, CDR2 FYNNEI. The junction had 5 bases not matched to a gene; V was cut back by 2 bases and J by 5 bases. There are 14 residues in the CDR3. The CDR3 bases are TGTGCCAGCAGTGAACCGGGACAGTCTACTGAAGCTTTCTTT. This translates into CASSEPGQSTEAFF.

The CDR3: CASSLAAGDTQYF. The CDR3 region has the DNA TGTGCCAGCAGCTTAGCCGCGGGGGATACGCAGTATTTT. The rearrangement links TRBV11-2 to TRBJ2-3; D perhaps matches TRBD2 (6 bases). CDR1 is SGHAT and CDR2 is FQNNGV in the germline V gene. CDR3 length equals 13 residues. V was trimmed by 1 base and J by 6 bases, leaving 8 bases between them.

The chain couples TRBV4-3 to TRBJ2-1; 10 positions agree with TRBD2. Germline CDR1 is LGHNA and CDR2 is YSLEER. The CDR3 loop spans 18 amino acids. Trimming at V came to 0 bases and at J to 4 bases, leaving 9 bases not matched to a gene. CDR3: CASSQDTGVSGRYNEQFF. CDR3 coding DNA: TGCGCCAGCAGCCAAGACACAGGGGTTAGCGGGAGGTACAATGAGCAGTTCTTC.

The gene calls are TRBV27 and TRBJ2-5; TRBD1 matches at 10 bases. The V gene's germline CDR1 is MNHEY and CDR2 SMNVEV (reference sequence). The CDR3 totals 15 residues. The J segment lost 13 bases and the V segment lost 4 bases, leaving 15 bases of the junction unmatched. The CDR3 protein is CASSSRTGGRMGPYF. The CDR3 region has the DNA TGTGCCAGCAGTTCACGGACAGGGGGAAGGATGGGTCCGTACTTC.